Here is one T cell receptor (beta chain) with its context. Antigen specificity is unknown. This entry comes from a study of T cell repertoires in cytomegalovirus infection. Trimming cost V 2 bases and J 0 bases, with 7 bases left between them. This CDR3 has 14 amino acids. The germline CDR1 and CDR2 sequences are MNHEY and SVGAGI. MiXCR, run by TCRdb on the reads, gives a single entry per CDR3 protein. The sample lists around 430,000 distinct CDR3 sequences; approximately 40% were seen once. This clonotype was sampled from a human donor in good health (CMV status not recorded). Some clones in this sample may be carry-over from other donors' samples. V and J are TRBV6-5 and TRBJ1-2; D unresolved. The specimen comprised cultured PBMCs, sampled from culture after CMV antigen stimulation. The DNA of the CDR3 is TGTGCCAGCAGTTACGGGCGGGCTAACTATGGCTACACCTTC. The encoded protein is CASSYGRANYGYTF.